This TCR beta chain stems from a study of HIV-infected children after antiretroviral therapy interruption. Study-level information: Samples from the continuous-treatment group were taken at weeks 0, 48 and 150. Study results and limitations: After treatment interruption started, naive CD4+ CDR3 overlap across time points dropped.

This clonotype was counted between two and nine times. Antigen: not known. RNA-based 3' RACE libraries used unique molecular identifiers. Using its own MiXCR run on the 3' RACE reads, TCRdb lists one record per CDR3 protein. The table lists about 37,000 distinct CDR3 sequences, 6.5% of them singletons. Treatment in this sample: PENTA 11 planned treatment interruption arm or continuous ART arm. Naive CD4+ CD45RA+ CD45RO- T cells were FACS-sorted from thawed PBMCs. Germline V CDR1 and CDR2: SGHNT, YENEEA. V lost 4 bases to trimming and J lost 9 bases, with 13 bases between them. The CDR3 spans 13 residues.

Sequenced here: CD45RA+ CD4+ T cells from PBMCs, pooled from several time points, sampled from a donor given antiretroviral therapy, either interrupted or continuous. Noted subset: naive CD4+ CD45RA+ CD45RO- T cells. This chain connects TRBV11-3 to TRBJ2-1; D may be TRBD2 (5 bases). The sequence derives from a pool of human donors with HIV. The CDR3, as DNA: TGTGCCAGCAGCTACGATCTAGCCGCTGAGCAGTTCTTC. As protein: CASSYDLAAEQFF.